Listed below are T cell receptor beta chains from one sample, sequenced in a study of T cells in Graves' hyperthyroidism and ophthalmopathy. One entry per CDR3 protein, called by TCRdb with MiXCR from the multiplex PCR reads. The top ten hold approximately 32% of the sample, which has hundreds of thousands of distinct CDR3 sequences, 15% seen once. Sample: blood. Receptors were obtained from a young woman with Graves' hyperthyroidism. CDR3s include the opening cysteine and the closing phenylalanine or tryptophan. Each record gives: J gene, V gene, clone size, D gene, CDR3 DNA, CDR3 protein. The D gene is left open where the match is weak. Expanded clones are given a class, and other clones once, few, many or no size at all.

j_call: TRBJ1-4; v_call: TRBV3-1; clone_size: many; d_call: TRBD1; cdr3_nt: TGTGCCAGCAGCCGCCGGGACAGGGTCGATGAAAAACTGTTTTTT; cdr3_aa: CASSRRDRVDEKLFF
j_call: TRBJ2-3; v_call: TRBV28; clone_size: NA; d_call: TRBD1; cdr3_nt: TGTGCCAGCAGTGTACAGGGGGCGCGAAGCACAGATACGCAGTATTTT; cdr3_aa: CASSVQGARSTDTQYF
j_call: TRBJ2-7; v_call: TRBV6-1; clone_size: many; d_call: NA; cdr3_nt: TGTGCCACCCAGGACACAAACTCCTACGAGCAGTACTTC; cdr3_aa: CATQDTNSYEQYF
j_call: TRBJ1-6; v_call: TRBV30; clone_size: NA; d_call: NA; cdr3_nt: TGTGCCTGGAGTGGGGGGAGCCATAATTCACCCCTCCACTTT; cdr3_aa: CAWSGGSHNSPLHF
j_call: TRBJ1-1; v_call: TRBV2; clone_size: few; d_call: NA; cdr3_nt: TGTGCCAGCAGTGAAGTGGCGACTGAAGCTTTCTTT; cdr3_aa: CASSEVATEAFF
j_call: TRBJ2-7; v_call: TRBV9; clone_size: few; d_call: TRBD2; cdr3_nt: TGTGCCAGCAGCGCCGGGGGGGGAATTACCTACGAGCAGTACTTC; cdr3_aa: CASSAGGGITYEQYF
j_call: TRBJ2-5; v_call: TRBV10-1; clone_size: few; d_call: TRBD1; cdr3_nt: TGCGCCAGCAGTGAATTTTTAGGACAGGAAGAGACCCAGTACTTC; cdr3_aa: CASSEFLGQEETQYF
j_call: TRBJ2-7; v_call: TRBV7-9; clone_size: many; d_call: TRBD2; cdr3_nt: TGTGCCAGCAGCCTCGAGGGCGGGGGCTACGAGCAGTACTTC; cdr3_aa: CASSLEGGGYEQYF
j_call: TRBJ1-6; v_call: TRBV5-1; clone_size: few; d_call: NA; cdr3_nt: TGCGCCAGCAGCGTGACAGTGAGCTCCTATAATTCACCCCTCCACTTT; cdr3_aa: CASSVTVSSYNSPLHF
j_call: TRBJ2-7; v_call: TRBV30; clone_size: many; d_call: NA; cdr3_nt: TGTGCCTGGAGTGCTTCTCCAGGAAATACCTACGAGCAGTACTTC; cdr3_aa: CAWSASPGNTYEQYF
j_call: TRBJ1-1; v_call: TRBV12-5; clone_size: few; d_call: NA; cdr3_nt: TGTGCTAGTTGGCAGGGGTACATGAACACTGAAGCTTTCTTT; cdr3_aa: CASWQGYMNTEAFF
j_call: TRBJ2-3; v_call: TRBV7-9; clone_size: many; d_call: NA; cdr3_nt: TGTGCCAGCAGCCCTGGCCTAGGAGTAGGAGATACGCAGTATTTT; cdr3_aa: CASSPGLGVGDTQYF
j_call: TRBJ2-7; v_call: TRBV28; clone_size: many; d_call: TRBD1; cdr3_nt: TGTGCCAGCAGTTTGGGTGGGGGGACAGGGTCCTACGAGCAGTACTTC; cdr3_aa: CASSLGGGTGSYEQYF
j_call: TRBJ2-7; v_call: TRBV10-3; clone_size: few; d_call: TRBD2; cdr3_nt: TGTGCCATCAGTGAGACGACGGGACTAGCGGGGGGTTACGAGCAGTACTTC; cdr3_aa: CAISETTGLAGGYEQYF
j_call: TRBJ2-1; v_call: TRBV7-9; clone_size: few; d_call: TRBD2; cdr3_nt: TGTGCCAGCAGCTTAGCTAGCGGGAGTCCCAATGAGCAGTTCTTC; cdr3_aa: CASSLASGSPNEQFF
j_call: TRBJ2-3; v_call: TRBV30; clone_size: NA; d_call: NA; cdr3_nt: TGTGCCTGGAGACGAGGGTGGGGGGCGCGGGGGAGTAGCACAGATACGCAGTATTTT; cdr3_aa: CAWRRGWGARGSSTDTQYF
j_call: TRBJ2-6; v_call: TRBV18; clone_size: NA; d_call: NA; cdr3_nt: TGTGCCAGCTCACCACCTGGGGGAACTGGGGCCAACGTCCTGACTTTC; cdr3_aa: CASSPPGGTGANVLTF
j_call: TRBJ2-3; v_call: TRBV10-2; clone_size: NA; d_call: NA; cdr3_nt: TGCGCCAGCGCAGGGAACACAGATACGCAGTATTTT; cdr3_aa: CASAGNTDTQYF
j_call: TRBJ2-7; v_call: TRBV20-1; clone_size: many; d_call: TRBD2; cdr3_nt: TGCAGTGCTAGAGATCGGGAGCGGGGCCCCTACGAGCAGTACTTC; cdr3_aa: CSARDRERGPYEQYF
j_call: TRBJ1-5; v_call: TRBV7-2; clone_size: many; d_call: TRBD1; cdr3_nt: TGTGCCAGCAGCCGAGGGGGACAGCCCAATCAGCCCCAGCATTTT; cdr3_aa: CASSRGGQPNQPQHF
j_call: TRBJ1-1; v_call: TRBV30; clone_size: many; d_call: NA; cdr3_nt: TGTGCCTGGAATGGTGACACTGAAGCTTTCTTT; cdr3_aa: CAWNGDTEAFF
j_call: TRBJ2-1; v_call: TRBV29-1; clone_size: NA; d_call: TRBD2; cdr3_nt: TGCAGCGTTGAGGGCTTAGCGGGAGGAGGAGTCAATGAGCAGTTCTTC; cdr3_aa: CSVEGLAGGGVNEQFF
j_call: TRBJ2-5; v_call: TRBV28; clone_size: NA; d_call: NA; cdr3_nt: TGTGCCAGCAGTCCTACCCAACCAGGGAAAGAGACCCAGTACTTC; cdr3_aa: CASSPTQPGKETQYF
j_call: TRBJ2-6; v_call: TRBV19; clone_size: NA; d_call: TRBD1; cdr3_nt: TGTGCCAGTAGTGACAGGGGGGTTTCTGGGGCCAACGTCCTGACTTTC; cdr3_aa: CASSDRGVSGANVLTF
j_call: TRBJ2-5; v_call: TRBV30; clone_size: few; d_call: TRBD2; cdr3_nt: TGTGCCTGGACGGTAGCGGGAGGGTTCCAAGAGACCCAGTACTTC; cdr3_aa: CAWTVAGGFQETQYF
j_call: TRBJ2-3; v_call: TRBV29-1; clone_size: many; d_call: TRBD2; cdr3_nt: TGCAGCGTTGAAGAGGCGGGAGGGCCACCAGATACGCAGTATTTT; cdr3_aa: CSVEEAGGPPDTQYF
j_call: TRBJ2-2; v_call: TRBV20-1; clone_size: many; d_call: TRBD2; cdr3_nt: TGCAGTGCCGGGGACCCGCGGGGGAGGACCGGGGAGCTGTTTTTT; cdr3_aa: CSAGDPRGRTGELFF
j_call: TRBJ2-7; v_call: TRBV27; clone_size: NA; d_call: NA; cdr3_nt: TGTGCCAGCATTCCAAAGCCGGGACACGTAGACGAGCAGTACTTC; cdr3_aa: CASIPKPGHVDEQYF
j_call: TRBJ2-3; v_call: TRBV28; clone_size: many; d_call: TRBD1; cdr3_nt: TGTGCCAGCAGTTTATTGGTCCACCACTACCGGGACAGGGACAGGAGGAATACGCAGTATTTT; cdr3_aa: CASSLLVHHYRDRDRRNTQYF
j_call: TRBJ1-4; v_call: TRBV28; clone_size: few; d_call: TRBD1; cdr3_nt: TGTGCCACCTTACTAGGACAGGGTCTTCTCAGTGAAAAACTGTTTTTT; cdr3_aa: CATLLGQGLLSEKLFF
j_call: TRBJ1-6; v_call: TRBV7-3; clone_size: NA; d_call: NA; cdr3_nt: TGTGCCAGCAGCTTAACCGCCACCTATAATTCACCCCTCCACTTT; cdr3_aa: CASSLTATYNSPLHF
j_call: TRBJ2-1; v_call: TRBV25-1; clone_size: NA; d_call: NA; cdr3_nt: TGTGCCAGCAGTGAATTACGGGGTCTGGGTGAGCAGTTCTTC; cdr3_aa: CASSELRGLGEQFF
j_call: TRBJ2-5; v_call: TRBV2; clone_size: NA; d_call: TRBD1; cdr3_nt: TGTGCCAGCAGTGAAGCCCCCGGGACAGGGGGAGGGCGAGAGACCCAGTACTTC; cdr3_aa: CASSEAPGTGGGRETQYF